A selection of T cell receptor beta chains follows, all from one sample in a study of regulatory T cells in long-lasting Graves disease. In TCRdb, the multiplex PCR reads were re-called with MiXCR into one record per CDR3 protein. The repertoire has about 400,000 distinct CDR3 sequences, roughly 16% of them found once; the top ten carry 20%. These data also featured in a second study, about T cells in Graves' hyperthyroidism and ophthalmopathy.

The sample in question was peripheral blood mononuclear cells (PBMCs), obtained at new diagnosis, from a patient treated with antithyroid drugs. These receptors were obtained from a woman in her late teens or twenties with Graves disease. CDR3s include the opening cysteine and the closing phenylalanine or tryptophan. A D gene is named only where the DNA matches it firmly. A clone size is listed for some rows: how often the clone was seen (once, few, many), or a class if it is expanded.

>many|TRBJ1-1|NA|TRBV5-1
TGCGCCAGCAGCTCACCTGGGGGCACCACTGAAGCTTTCTTT
CASSSPGGTTEAFF
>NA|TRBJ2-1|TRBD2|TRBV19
TGTGCCAGCGGGACTAGTACCCATGAGCAGTTCTTC
CASGTSTHEQFF
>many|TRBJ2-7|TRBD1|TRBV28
TGTGCCAGCACTGGGACAGGGAAGTCCTACGAGCAGTACTTC
CASTGTGKSYEQYF
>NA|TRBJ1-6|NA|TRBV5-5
TGTGCCAGCCATGACAGCGTTAATTCACCCCTCCACTTT
CASHDSVNSPLHF
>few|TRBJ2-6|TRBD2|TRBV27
TGTGCCAGCAGTTTCGGACTAGCCGACCCAGGGGCCAACGTCCTGACTTTC
CASSFGLADPGANVLTF
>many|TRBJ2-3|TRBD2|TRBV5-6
TGTGCCAGCAGCTCACTAGCGGGAGCCACAGATACGCAGTATTTT
CASSSLAGATDTQYF
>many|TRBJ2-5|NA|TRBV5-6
TGTGCCAGCAGCTTGTTTTTACAGGCATCTTCGTACCAAGAGACCCAGTACTTC
CASSLFLQASSYQETQYF
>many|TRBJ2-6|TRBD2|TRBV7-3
TGTGCCAGCAGCATTACTAGCGGGAGGGGCTCTGGGGCCAACGTCCTGACTTTC
CASSITSGRGSGANVLTF
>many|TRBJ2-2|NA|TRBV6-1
TGTGCAATTAAGCAGCACACCGGGGAGCTGTTTTTT
CAIKQHTGELFF
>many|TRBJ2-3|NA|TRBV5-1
TGCGCCAGCAGCTTGGTTGAAGGGGTGACAGATACGCAGTATTTT
CASSLVEGVTDTQYF
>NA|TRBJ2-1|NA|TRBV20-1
TGCAGTGCTAGAGATGAGTGGGGGGGCCACAATGAGCAGTTCTTC
CSARDEWGGHNEQFF
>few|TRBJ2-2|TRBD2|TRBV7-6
TGTGCCAGCACGCGAGCGGGAGGGACCGGGGAGCTGTTTTTT
CASTRAGGTGELFF
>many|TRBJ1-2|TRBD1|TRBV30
TGTGCCTGGAGACAGGGGCGTTATGGCTACACCTTC
CAWRQGRYGYTF
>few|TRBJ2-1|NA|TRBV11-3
TGTGCCAGCAGCTTAGATCCCTGGGGGGGGGCGTGTCCCTACAATGAGCAGTTCTTC
CASSLDPWGGACPYNEQFF
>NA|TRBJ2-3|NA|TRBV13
TGTGCCAGCAGCTTCGGAGTAATCTTCACAGATACGCAGTATTTT
CASSFGVIFTDTQYF
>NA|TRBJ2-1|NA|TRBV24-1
TGTGCCACCAGTGATTTGGGGACACTACCTGGGGGTGAGCAGTTCTTC
CATSDLGTLPGGEQFF
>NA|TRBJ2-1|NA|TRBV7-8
TGTGCCAGCAGCTTAGGATATGGCGGGATAGGGGGTGAGCAGTTCTTC
CASSLGYGGIGGEQFF
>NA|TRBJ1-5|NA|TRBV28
TGTGCCAGCAGTTTATCCTTTAAGGTTGGGTCCAGGGGTGGCAATCAGCCCCAGCATTTT
CASSLSFKVGSRGGNQPQHF
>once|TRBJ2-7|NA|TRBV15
TGTGCCACCAGCAGCGACGGGGGCCCATACGAGCAGTACTTC
CATSSDGGPYEQYF
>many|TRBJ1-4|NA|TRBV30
TGTGCCTGGAGTGGGACATCCGTTGGAGAAAAACTGTTTTTT
CAWSGTSVGEKLFF
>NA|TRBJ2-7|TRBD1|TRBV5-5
TGTGCCAGCAGCACCGGACAGGCTGCCTACGAGCAGTACTTC
CASSTGQAAYEQYF
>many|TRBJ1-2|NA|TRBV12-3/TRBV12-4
TGTGCCAGCAGCAATTTCAGGGTATCCGATGGCTACACCTTC
CASSNFRVSDGYTF
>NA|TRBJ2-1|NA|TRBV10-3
TGTGCCATCATTCCTAGCGCCCTTTCCTACAATGAGCAGTTCTTC
CAIIPSALSYNEQFF
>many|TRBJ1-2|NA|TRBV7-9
TGTGCCAGCAGCAGTGGCACGTACTATGGCTACACCTTC
CASSSGTYYGYTF
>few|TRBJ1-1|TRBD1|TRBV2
TGTGCCAGCAGGCAGGGACAGATCAACACTGAAGCTTTCTTT
CASRQGQINTEAFF
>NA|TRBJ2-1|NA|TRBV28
TGTGCCAGCAGGGAGCAGGGGGGGGCCTACAATGAGCAGTTCTTC
CASREQGGAYNEQFF
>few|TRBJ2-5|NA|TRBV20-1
TGCAGTGCGAAGGTGACTACCATACCCCAAGAGACCCAGTACTTC
CSAKVTTIPQETQYF
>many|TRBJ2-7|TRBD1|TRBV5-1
TGCGCCAGCAGCTCGCGGACAGGGGGCGAGCAGTACTTC
CASSSRTGGEQYF
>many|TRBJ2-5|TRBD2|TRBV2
TGTGCCAGCAGGCCTCGGGGACTAGGTTTAGCGGAGACCCAGTACTTC
CASRPRGLGLAETQYF
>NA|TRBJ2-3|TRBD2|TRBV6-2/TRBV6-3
TGTGCCAGCAGTGATACGCTAGCGGGAGCGGGAGATACGCAGTATTTT
CASSDTLAGAGDTQYF
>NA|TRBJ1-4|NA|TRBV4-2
TGTGCCAGCCCGCTCGTCCAACGAGAAAATTACGGGAGCAGTTTGGGTGAAAAACTGTTTTTT
CASPLVQRENYGSSLGEKLFF
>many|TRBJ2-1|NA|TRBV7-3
TGTGCCAGCAGCTTAAGACTTACACCCTCCTACAATGAGCAGTTCTTC
CASSLRLTPSYNEQFF
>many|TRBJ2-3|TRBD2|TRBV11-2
TGTGCCAGCGGGGGGACTAGCGGGAGGACAGATACGCAGTATTTT
CASGGTSGRTDTQYF
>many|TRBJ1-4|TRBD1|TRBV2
TGTGCCAGCAGTGAAGCGCTTCAGGGGGCTGGCAATGAAAAACTGTTTTTT
CASSEALQGAGNEKLFF
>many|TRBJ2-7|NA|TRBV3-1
TGTGCCAGCAGCCTCCATGGGGGACAAATACACTACGAGCAGTACTTC
CASSLHGGQIHYEQYF
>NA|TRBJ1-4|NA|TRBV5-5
TGTGCCAGCAGCTTGACCGCGGTAATCGAAAAACTGTTTTTT
CASSLTAVIEKLFF
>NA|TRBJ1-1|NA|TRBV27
TGTGCCAGCAGTTTCGGGGGGTCGGGTGAAGCTTTCTTT
CASSFGGSGEAFF
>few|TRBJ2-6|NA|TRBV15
TGTGCCACCAGCAGAGAGAGGGGCTCTGGGGCCAACGTCCTGACTTTC
CATSRERGSGANVLTF
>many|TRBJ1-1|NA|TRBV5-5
TGTGCCAGCAGCCCGTGGGCCATCGACACTGAAGCTTTCTTT
CASSPWAIDTEAFF